This passage covers 2 T cell receptor beta chains from one sample sequenced in a study of identical twins. TCRdb reanalysed the 5' RACE reads using MiXCR and keeps one entry per CDR3 protein. The sample lists around 680,000 distinct CDR3 sequences, around 8.3% occurring once. These data were also reused for a study on yellow fever vaccine responses in identical twins.

The sample taken for sequencing was PBMCs. The receptors here all came from a woman between 18 and 29 years old in good health.

This CDR3 reads CSASRTSGRARNEQFF. The DNA of the CDR3 is TGCAGTGCTAGCCGGACTAGCGGGAGGGCCCGGAATGAGCAGTTCTTC. The chain uses TRBV20-1 and TRBJ2-1; TRBD2 aligns across 15 bases. This CDR3 is 16 amino acids long. J was trimmed by 7 bases and V by 3 bases; bases with no gene match: 7. Germline V gene sequence: CDR1 DFQATT, CDR2 SNEGSKA (reference sequence).

V usage is TRBV6-5 and J usage is TRBJ2-7, with D unclear. CDR1 is MNHEY and CDR2 is SVGAGI in the germline V gene. The CDR3 has 13 residues. Trimming pared 7 bases from V and 0 bases from J, leaving 10 bases between. CDR3 DNA sequence: TGTGCCAGCATGGGCAGGCGCTCCTACGAGCAGTACTTC. Translating gives CASMGRRSYEQYF.